A single sample is the source of the 27 T cell receptor beta chains below, sequenced in a study of T cell repertoires in ileal Crohn's disease (dated by TCRdb to about 2019). The receptor library was made with the immunoSEQ multiplex PCR assay. As stored in TCRdb, this immuneACCESS dataset retains in-frame rearrangements with V and J assigned. A fraction of the clones does not appear; measured against another copy, unresolved V genes explain less than half of the discrepancy, and the remainder lacks a known reason. The sample yields some 2,000 clones; about 70% were counted once. Roughly 14% of the sample is taken by the ten largest. Sequenced: ileal tissue. The receptors were sampled from an adult with Crohn's disease.

The J gene is TRBJ1-2, the V gene TRBV7-3, with 10 bases fitting TRBD1. With 1 base clipped from V and 7 bases from J, the junction kept 6 bases outside the gene matches. CDR1 is SGHTA, CDR2 FQGTGA, per germline. The CDR3 extends over 15 amino acids. The DNA of the CDR3 is TGTGCCAGCAGCTTAATGGGGACAGGGGCGGCTGGCTACACCTTC. Its translation is CASSLMGTGAAGYTF.

In the case of this clone: A read error may produce the germline difference seen at one junction end. The sample holds other DNA sequences that translate to the same CDR3. The chain combines TRBV11-2 with TRBJ1-6; TRBD1 is a possible D gene (5 bases). The CDR3 runs to 17 residues. CDR1 is SGHAT, CDR2 FQNNGV, per germline. The CDR3 is CASSTRQTKRANSPLHF. In DNA, the CDR3 is TGTGCCAGCAGCACACGACAGACCAAGCGGGCTAATTCCCCCCTCCACTTT.

The CDR3 reads CASSLAPAGGISSPLHF. CDR3 coding DNA: TGCGCCAGCAGCTTGGCCCCGGCAGGGGGGATTAGTTCACCCCTCCACTTT. The chain is built from TRBV5-1 and TRBJ1-6, with TRBD1 identical over 7 bases. This CDR3 contains 17 residues. V lost 0 bases, J lost 9 bases, and 12 bases stayed unmatched. Germline V gene lookup returns CDR1 SGHRS and CDR2 YFSETQ. The full variable domain, rest sourced from reference TRBV5-1 and TRBJ1-6, is KAGVTQTPRYLIKTRGQQVTLSCSPISGHRSVSWYQQTPGQGLQFLFEYFSETQRNKGNFPGRFSGRQFSNSRSEMNVSTLELGDSALYLCASSLAPAGGISSPLHFGNGTRLTVT.

A single count supports this clone. The chain uses TRBV11-2 and TRBJ2-7; TRBD2 agrees at 8 bases. V trimming: 3 bases; J trimming: 1 base; junction bases outside the gene matches: 8. The CDR3 sequence is 16 residues long. CDR1 and CDR2 from the germline V gene are SGHAT and FQNNGV. The CDR3 DNA follows: TGTGCCAGCAGCTTTTCGGGGGGGATGAATTCCTACGAGCAGTACTTC. It translates to CASSFSGGMNSYEQYF.

As to this clone: The junction differs from germline at one of its ends, possibly a read error. This chain links TRBV4-1 with TRBJ1-1, with 10 bases matching TRBD1. Germline V lookup: CDR1 MGHRA, CDR2 YSYEKL. CDR3 length: 15 residues. The CDR3 region is CTSSQKTGGNTEAFF. The CDR3, as DNA: TGCACCAGCAGCCAAAAGACAGGGGGCAACACTGAAGCTTTCTTT.

This clone was detected only once. The V and J genes are TRBV6-5 and TRBJ2-7; 8 nucleotides line up with TRBD1. The ends lost 8 bases at V and 6 bases at J; junction bases unmatched: 9. Germline CDR1 is MNHEY and CDR2 is SVGAGI. This CDR3 comprises 13 residues. The DNA for the CDR3 is TGTGCCAGCTATCAGGGGACAGGATCCGAGCAGTACTTC. This sequence encodes CASYQGTGSEQYF.

Within the sample, this clone is large. This chain links TRBV7-9 with TRBJ1-4; possibly TRBD1 for D (6 bases). With 5 bases removed from V and 6 bases from J, the gap between germline ends came to 13 bases. This CDR3 spans 14 amino acids. Germline V gives CDR1 SEHNR, CDR2 FQNEAQ (reference sequence). The CDR3 nucleotides read TGTGCCAGCAGCCAACAGGGAATCGATGAAAAACTGTTTTTT. Translating gives CASSQQGIDEKLFF. Combining the CDR3 with reference TRBV7-9 and TRBJ1-4 gives the whole variable domain DTGVSQNPRHKITKRGQNVTFRCDPISEHNRLYWYRQTLGQGPEFLTYFQNEAQLEKSRLLSDRFSAERPKGSFSTLEIQRTEQGDSAMYLCASSQQGIDEKLFFGSGTQLSVL.

V gene TRBV4-1 combines with J gene TRBJ2-2; 8 bases map to TRBD2. Trimming removed 1 base from V and 2 bases from J; junction bases left unmatched: 6. CDR1 and CDR2 from the germline V gene are MGHRA and YSYEKL. This CDR3 has 17 amino acids. The CDR3 nucleotides are TGCGCCAGCAGCCAAGTGGGCCGGGGGGGAAACACCGGGGAGCTGTTTTTT. It codes for CASSQVGRGGNTGELFF.

The V and J genes are TRBV30 and TRBJ2-7; weak D call: TRBD2 (5 bases). V was trimmed by 1 base and J by 4 bases, leaving 11 bases between them. Germline V lookup: CDR1 GTSNPN, CDR2 SVGIG (reference sequence). The CDR3 consists of 13 residues. The CDR3 protein is CAWSALGGYEQYF. CDR3 nucleotide sequence: TGTGCCTGGAGTGCCCTAGGAGGTTACGAGCAGTACTTC.

About this clone: The CDR3 does not close with the conserved phenylalanine or tryptophan, likely indicating a read error. CDR3 sequence: CASSLVRTEDWGIYL. The CDR3 nucleotides read TGTGCCAGCAGCTTAGTGCGGACAGAAGATTGGGGAATATATCTT. The rearrangement uses TRBV7-9 and TRBJ1-1, with a tentative D call TRBD1 (6 bases). Matching the DNA end better, TRBJ1-3 makes the J call doubtful. CDR1 is SEHNR, CDR2 FQNEAQ, per germline (reference sequence). The CDR3 is made up of 15 amino acids.

The CDR3 loop reads CASKAGGPTEQFF. The DNA for the CDR3 is TGTGCCAGCAAGGCGGGAGGGCCCACTGAGCAGTTCTTC. The chain carries TRBV6-1 and TRBJ2-1, with 9 bases matching TRBD2. CDR3 length: 13 amino acids. In germline, CDR1 is MNHNS, CDR2 SASEGT. Trimming at V came to 7 bases and at J to 9 bases, leaving 7 bases not matched to a gene.

The chain employs TRBV14 and TRBJ1-6; 7 bases match TRBD1. The CDR3 length is 14 residues. Per the germline V gene, CDR1 is SGHDN and CDR2 is FVKESK. Trimming at V came to 0 bases and at J to 9 bases, leaving 2 bases not matched to a gene. This chain's CDR3 is CASSQDRGSSPLHF. The CDR3 DNA sequence: TGTGCCAGCAGCCAAGACAGGGGGTCTTCACCCCTCCACTTT.

This clone was detected a few times. The genes are TRBV5-1 and TRBJ2-7; 7 nucleotides agree with TRBD1. J gave up 2 bases and V 2 bases, and 7 bases lay outside the gene matches. CDR1 is SGHRS and CDR2 is YFSETQ in the germline V gene. This CDR3 is 15 amino acids long. The CDR3 region is CASSLLQGQPYEQYF. Here the CDR3 DNA reads TGCGCCAGCAGCTTACTACAGGGGCAACCCTACGAGCAGTACTTC. Full variable domain (outside the CDR3, taken from reference TRBV5-1 and TRBJ2-7): KAGVTQTPRYLIKTRGQQVTLSCSPISGHRSVSWYQQTPGQGLQFLFEYFSETQRNKGNFPGRFSGRQFSNSRSEMNVSTLELGDSALYLCASSLLQGQPYEQYFGPGTRLTVT.

The genes are TRBV14 and TRBJ2-2, with 10 bases aligning to TRBD2. Trimming took 4 bases from V and 8 from J; bases not matched to a gene: 4. Germline V CDR1 and CDR2: SGHDN, FVKESK. The length of the CDR3 is 14 residues. The CDR3 here is CASSPSGGVGELFF. The CDR3 DNA sequence: TGTGCCAGCAGCCCTAGCGGGGGAGTTGGGGAGCTGTTTTTT. The complete variable domain, with remaining parts taken from reference TRBV14 and TRBJ2-2, reads EAGVTQFPSHSVIEKGQTVTLRCDPISGHDNLYWYRRVMGKEIKFLLHFVKESKQDESGMPNNRFLAERTGGTYSTLKVQPAELEDSGVYFCASSPSGGVGELFFGEGSRLTVL.

CDR3 in amino acids: CASGRDRAYEQYF. The CDR3 nucleotides read TGTGCCAGCGGCCGGGACAGGGCCTACGAGCAGTACTTC. The genes are TRBV28 and TRBJ2-7, with TRBD1 matching over 9 bases. Looked up from germline, CDR1 is MDHEN and CDR2 is SYDVKM. The CDR3 contains 13 residues. Trimming removed 8 bases from V and 2 bases from J; junction bases left unmatched: 4.

The CDR3 sequence is CASSRQGQETQYF. The CDR3 DNA reads TGTGCCAGCAGCCGACAGGGACAAGAGACCCAGTACTTC. This chain uses TRBV2 with TRBJ2-5; 7 nucleotides match TRBD1. The CDR3 extends over 13 amino acids. V was pared by 6 bases and J by 2 bases, with 3 bases of the junction left unmatched. Germline V gene sequence: CDR1 SNHLY, CDR2 FYNNEI.

V and J are TRBV18 and TRBJ2-1; TRBD2 agrees at 13 bases. After removal of 3 bases from V and 7 bases from J, the junction contained 6 bases not matched to a gene. The CDR3 spans 16 residues. The germline V gene encodes CDR1 KGHSH and CDR2 LQKENI. The CDR3 loop is CASSPSTSGRTNEQFF. CDR3 nucleotides: TGTGCCAGCTCACCTTCGACTAGCGGGAGGACTAATGAGCAGTTCTTC. Complete variable domain (other parts from reference TRBV18 and TRBJ2-1): NAGVMQNPRHLVRRRGQEARLRCSPMKGHSHVYWYRQLPEEGLKFMVYLQKENIIDESGMPKERFSAEFPKEGPSILRIQQVVRGDSAAYFCASSPSTSGRTNEQFFGPGTRLTVL.

This chain connects TRBV5-4 to TRBJ2-7, with D maybe TRBD1 (6 bases). The V gene lost 5 bases and the J gene lost 4 bases, with 13 bases spanning the gap. Per the germline V gene, CDR1 is SGHNT and CDR2 is YYREEE (reference sequence). The CDR3 contains 13 residues. CDR3: CASSQTGIYEQYF. Here the CDR3 DNA reads TGTGCCAGCAGTCAAACAGGGATATACGAGCAGTACTTC.

V usage is TRBV15 and J usage is TRBJ1-5; D remains ambiguous. Germline V gives CDR1 LNHNV, CDR2 YYDKDF (reference sequence). CDR3 length: 12 amino acids. V lost 1 base, J lost 4 bases, and 2 bases lay in between. The CDR3 is CATSRANQPQHF. In DNA form, the CDR3 reads TGTGCCACCAGCAGAGCTAATCAGCCCCAGCATTTT.

The J gene is TRBJ2-3, the V gene TRBV7-9, with D maybe TRBD2 (5 bases). CDR3 length: 15 residues. CDR1 is SEHNR and CDR2 is FQNEAQ in the germline V gene (reference sequence). Between the trimmed V and J ends, which lost 5 bases and 6 bases, there was a span of 18 bases. CDR3: CASSRRGSAADTQYF. The CDR3, as DNA: TGTGCCAGCAGCCGACGGGGTTCCGCGGCGGATACGCAGTATTTT.

V and J are TRBV27 and TRBJ2-1; 13 bases are a match to TRBD2. The trim removed 7 bases at V and 4 bases at J, leaving 1 base unmatched. Germline V gene data show CDR1 as MNHEY and CDR2 as SMNVEV (reference sequence). CDR3 length: 14 amino acids. The CDR3 region is CASKGLAGYNEQFF. The CDR3 DNA sequence: TGTGCCAGCAAGGGACTAGCGGGATACAATGAGCAGTTCTTC.

The chain uses TRBV25-1 and TRBJ1-3, with D unclear. Germline-derived CDR1 and CDR2 are MGHDK and SYGVNS. The CDR3 covers 11 residues. Trimming took 10 bases from V and 4 from J, leaving 8 bases between them. CDR3 DNA: TGTGCCACCTCACTCGGAAACACCATATATTTT. This sequence encodes CATSLGNTIYF.

The chain joins TRBV10-3 to TRBJ2-5; D is unresolved. Trimming pared 3 bases from V and 5 bases from J, leaving 7 bases between. Germline V gene lookup returns CDR1 ENHRY and CDR2 SYGVKD. The CDR3 is made up of 12 amino acids. The CDR3 region has the DNA TGTGCCATCAGTGATGATGGCGAGACCCAGTACTTC. Its protein is CAISDDGETQYF.

The chain has TRBV6-1 and TRBJ2-1, with TRBD2 matching 7 bases. Losses at the gene ends were 0 bases for V and 3 bases for J; bases not matched to a gene: 5. The CDR3 runs to 16 residues. From germline, CDR1 is MNHNS and CDR2 SASEGT. The CDR3 DNA reads as TGTGCCAGCAGTGAAGCAGGCGGGAGTTTCTACAATGAGCAGTTCTTC. This encodes CASSEAGGSFYNEQFF.

The rearrangement links TRBV11-2 to TRBJ1-1; D gene uncertain. The ends were cut back, 7 bases at V and 6 bases at J, with 12 bases in the middle. Germline CDR1 SGHAT, CDR2 FQNNGV. This CDR3 comprises 12 residues. The CDR3: CASMEGIAEAFF. The CDR3 nucleotides read TGTGCCAGCATGGAGGGCATCGCTGAAGCTTTCTTT.

The gene calls are TRBV2 and TRBJ2-7; no definite D call. CDR1 and CDR2 from the germline V gene are SNHLY and FYNNEI. Trimming pared 3 bases from V and 5 bases from J, leaving 14 bases between. The CDR3 runs to 14 residues. The CDR3 DNA reads TGTGCCAGCAGTGACACTACACTTGTCCACGAGCAGTACTTC. Translated, it gives CASSDTTLVHEQYF. Supplemented by reference TRBV2 and TRBJ2-7, the full variable domain reads EPEVTQTPSHQVTQMGQEVILRCVPISNHLYFYWYRQILGQKVEFLVSFYNNEISEKSEIFDDQFSVERPDGSNFTLKIRSTKLEDSAMYFCASSDTTLVHEQYFGPGTRLTVT.

The chain links TRBV2 to TRBJ1-1; D is unresolved. V lost 4 bases to trimming and J lost 7 bases, with 7 bases between them. Germline assignment: CDR1 SNHLY and CDR2 FYNNEI. The CDR3 is 11 residues long. CDR3 sequence: CASSGAYEAFF. The CDR3 DNA follows: TGTGCCAGCAGTGGAGCATATGAAGCTTTCTTT.